The TCR beta chain under discussion was sequenced for a study of shared clonotypes between healthy human individuals. About the research overall: Participating donors consisted of a couple of women and a few men aged 18 to 49.

It was CD45RO-negative cells, positively selected for CCR7, that made up naive CD8 cells, with terminally differentiated effector memory CD45RA+ cells excluded. Germline V lookup: CDR1 MGHRA, CDR2 YSYEKL. This CDR3 has 14 amino acids. Deletions cut 4 bases from V and 1 base from J, with 11 bases between. Study-level points and caveats: The study found lower generation probabilities in non-shared clonotypes than in those shared by all four donors.

Comments on this clone: Its antigen is as yet unknown.

Repertoires were generated with immunoSEQ multiplex PCR, while TCRdb's copy carries only in-frame clones and drops some. The sample carries more than 2 million clones, around 95% recorded once. Sequencing used naive CD8+ T cells from PBMCs. The receptor comes from a man between 18 and 35 years old in good health. Some clones in this sample may be carry-over from other donors' samples. The chain employs TRBV4-1 and TRBJ2-7; maybe TRBD1 (5 bases). The CDR3 here is CASSPGIGSYEQYF. CDR3 nucleotides: TGCGCCAGCAGCCCAGGGATTGGGTCCTACGAGCAGTACTTC.